These 8 T cell receptor beta chains share one sample of origin, sequenced in a study of blood T cells in healthy people across ages. Together with a sample-barcoded 5' primer, a J-beta primer mix was included in a second PCR lasting about 6 to 11 cycles. TCRdb re-derived calls from the 5' RACE reads in MiXCR, one entry per CDR3 protein. This table has around 2 million distinct CDR3 sequences, about two fifths appearing once. What was sequenced was blood. The receptors were sampled from a human donor in good health.

The V call is TRBV6-6, the J call TRBJ2-3; no definite D call. The CDR3 runs to 15 residues. V lost 10 bases and J lost 2, with 19 bases in between. In germline, CDR1 is MNHNY, CDR2 SVGAGI (reference sequence). CDR3 sequence: CATHFGIHLTDTQYF. In DNA form, the CDR3 reads TGTGCCACCCACTTTGGGATACATCTCACAGATACGCAGTATTTT.

This clonotype was observed a few times. The chain couples TRBV7-2 to TRBJ2-1; 12 nucleotides agree with TRBD2. This CDR3 spans 14 amino acids. The V and J ends lost 2 bases and 12 bases, in that order; junction bases with no gene match: 5. From germline, CDR1 is SGHTA and CDR2 FQGNSA. In DNA form, the CDR3 reads TGTGCCAGCAGCTTATTGCCTAGCGGGGGGGTGCAGTTCTTC. Protein sequence: CASSLLPSGGVQFF. The variable domain in full, with the rest retrieved from reference TRBV7-2 and TRBJ2-1, is GAGVSQSPSNKVTEKGKDVELRCDPISGHTALYWYRQSLGQGLEFLIYFQGNSAPDKSGLPSDRFSAERTGGSVSTLTIQRTQQEDSAVYLCASSLLPSGGVQFFGPGTRLTVL.

In its sample, this clonotype was seen a few times. The rearrangement links TRBV7-2 to TRBJ2-3, with 12 nucleotides matching TRBD2. The germline CDR1 and CDR2 sequences are SGHTA and FQGNSA. CDR3 length: 15 residues. V was clipped by 4 bases and J by 6 bases; unmatched bases: 5. In DNA, the CDR3 is TGTGCCAGCAGCTACCGACTAGCGGGGGTGGATACGCAGTATTTT. Protein sequence: CASSYRLAGVDTQYF.

Only one count was recorded for this clonotype. V and J are TRBV4-1 and TRBJ1-2; a possible D gene is TRBD1 (6 bases). V shed 2 bases and J shed 6 bases, with 16 bases lying between them. Germline V lookup: CDR1 MGHRA, CDR2 YSYEKL. The CDR3 covers 15 residues. The DNA for the CDR3 is TGCGCCAGCAGCCAAATATATGGGAGGGGGGATGGCTACACCTTC. Translating it yields CASSQIYGRGDGYTF.

This chain uses TRBV20-1 with TRBJ2-1; maybe TRBD2 (6 bases). CDR3 length: 15 amino acids. Deletions cut 3 bases from V and 1 base from J, with 13 bases between. Per the germline V gene, CDR1 is DFQATT and CDR2 is SNEGSKA (reference sequence). CDR3 nucleotides: TGCAGTGCTAGTGGGGGACTCGAGTCCTACAATGAGCAGTTCTTC. Its translation is CSASGGLESYNEQFF.

The rearrangement links TRBV7-9 to TRBJ1-4, with 8 bases lining up with TRBD1. The CDR3 spans 14 residues. V shed 5 bases, J shed 6 bases, and the junction held 5 bases outside the gene matches. In germline, CDR1 is SEHNR, CDR2 FQNEAQ (reference sequence). DNA of the CDR3: TGTGCCAGCAGCCGGGGACAGGACTATGAAAAACTGTTTTTT. Protein sequence: CASSRGQDYEKLFF.

This clonotype has a handful of counts. This sequence joins TRBV7-2 and TRBJ2-7; 9 positions match TRBD2. The CDR3 has 15 residues. V shed 4 bases, J shed 4 bases, and the junction held 8 bases outside the gene matches. Germline V CDR1 and CDR2: SGHTA, FQGNSA. As DNA, the CDR3 is TGTGCCAGCAGCTACCAAAGCGGGGGGATATACGAGCAGTACTTC. This sequence encodes CASSYQSGGIYEQYF.

The genes are TRBV20-1 and TRBJ2-1, with a weak D call TRBD1 (6 bases). The ends were cut back, 6 bases at V and 0 bases at J, with 12 bases in the middle. The CDR3 has 14 residues. Germline loops: CDR1 DFQATT, CDR2 SNEGSKA (reference sequence). The CDR3 loop reads CSATDRSSYNEQFF. The CDR3 DNA is TGCAGTGCCACGGACAGAAGCTCCTACAATGAGCAGTTCTTC.